A single T cell receptor (beta chain) is shown here with its context. This CDR3 has 13 amino acids. Trimming took 4 bases from V and 2 from J, leaving 7 bases between them. The germline V gene has CDR1 SGHRS and CDR2 YFSETQ. These data originate in a study of cytomegalovirus exposure and HLA in healthy donors. Use of 60 Vbeta and 13 Jbeta primers characterized the PCR. Sequenced by immunoSEQ multiplex PCR; TCRdb stores in-frame clones only, minus some. There are tens of thousands of clones in the sample; about two thirds occur only once, and more than 5% lies in the top ten. The V gene is TRBV5-1, the J gene TRBJ1-5; D remains unclear. Sequencing used PBMCs. The source of this sequence is a boy aged 5 to 17 in good health and CMV-seropositive. The CDR3 region is CASSPQGNQPQHF. Here the CDR3 DNA reads TGCGCCAGCAGCCCCCAGGGCAATCAGCCCCAGCATTTT.